Listed below are T cell receptor beta chains from one sample, sequenced in a study of control samples from healthy donors and cancer patients. Some clones are missing from TCRdb's copy, which holds only in-frame ones; the method was immunoSEQ multiplex PCR. Its table records fewer than 200,000 clones. The sample consisted of blood. These receptors were collected from a woman in her 30s in good health. CDR3s include the opening cysteine and the closing phenylalanine or tryptophan. The D gene is left open where the match is weak.

NA 12 TRBJ2-7 TRBV28 TGTGCCAGCAGTCCCAACCAGCACCGGCAGTACTTC CASSPNQHRQYF
NA 11 TRBJ2-7 TRBV30 TGTGCCTGGAGTGTCTCCTACGAGCAGTACTTC CAWSVSYEQYF
TRBD2 18 TRBJ2-4 TRBV4-1 TGCGCCAGCAGCTTATCACGGACTAGCGGGGGGGAGTTTTTCATTCAGTACTTC CASSLSRTSGGEFFIQYF
NA 12 TRBJ1-5 TRBV7-9 TGTGCCAGCAGCTTAATGTCCCAGCCCCAGCATTTT CASSLMSQPQHF
TRBD2 15 TRBJ2-2 TRBV29-1 TGCAGCGTAGTAGCGGGGGGGCGCGGCACCGGGGAGCTGTTTTTT CSVVAGGRGTGELFF
NA 16 TRBJ2-1 TRBV24-1 TGTGCCACCAGTGACCCCTTCGGGGGCTCCTACAATGAGCAGTTCTTC CATSDPFGGSYNEQFF
NA 12 TRBJ2-7 TRBV30 TGTGCCTGCCAGAGGACCAGCTACGAGCAGTACTTC CACQRTSYEQYF
NA 13 TRBJ1-2 TRBV2 TGTGCCAGCAGCCTACAGGGAGGCTATGGCTACACCTTC CASSLQGGYGYTF
NA 15 TRBJ2-2 TRBV7-8 TGTGCCAGCAGCTTGGCTGCGGTGAACACCGGGGAGCTGTTTTTT CASSLAAVNTGELFF
NA 12 TRBJ1-2 TRBV19 TGTGCCAGTAGTGCCGACGGCTATGGCTACACCTTC CASSADGYGYTF
NA 15 TRBJ1-2 TRBV15 TGTGCCACCAGCAGACAGGGAGAGGGATACTATGGCTACACCTTC CATSRQGEGYYGYTF
NA 17 TRBJ2-5 TRBV9 TGTGCCAGCAGCGTAGTCCCGGGGCAGAGGGGGGAAGAGACCCAGTACTTC CASSVVPGQRGEETQYF
NA 15 TRBJ1-4 TRBV25-1 TGTGCCAGCAGTTCCTTTACGGGGCCTAATGAAAAACTGTTTTTT CASSSFTGPNEKLFF
NA 18 TRBJ1-2 TRBV25-1 TGTGCCAGCAGTGAATCGTATAATCCGCGGGGTTTTGGTTATGGCTACACCTTC CASSESYNPRGFGYGYTF
NA 15 TRBJ2-2 TRBV28 TGTGCCAGCAGCCAGGGGACACGTCTTACCGGGGAGCTGTTTTTT CASSQGTRLTGELFF
NA 15 TRBJ2-7 TRBV7-2 TGTGCCAGCACTTATTCAACCGGGGTCTCCTACGAGCAGTACTTC CASTYSTGVSYEQYF